What follows are 29 T cell receptor gamma chains derived from one specimen sequenced in a study of γδ T cells in repeated Plasmodium falciparum infection. Bulk repertoires came from Vgamma9/Vdelta2+ or Vdelta2-negative gammadelta T cells flow-sorted from PBMC. TCRdb re-called the multiplex PCR reads with CATT. This table has 20,000 to 30,000 gamma-chain clones, around 3% appearing once. The sequencing input was gamma-delta T cells from blood. Receptor source: a pool of human donors (malaria-infected and uninfected, not separated).

Concerning this clone: TCRdb has a much larger clone's protein, which differs at residue 15 from the translation of this DNA, likely because of a read error; what is shown is the protein translated from the DNA. The chain has TRGV9 and TRGJ1 or TRGJ2. The CDR3 has 18 residues. Per the germline V gene, CDR1 is GITISATS and CDR2 is ISYDGTV (reference sequence). CDR3 in amino acids: CALWEVHYGLGNYYEKLF. CDR3 bases: TGTGCCTTGTGGGAGGTGCACTATGGACTAGGGAATTATTATGAGAAACTCTTT.

This clone appeared many times. The protein recorded in TCRdb matches a much larger clone and deviates from this DNA's translation at residue 12, suggesting a read error; the protein here is obtained by translating the DNA. The J segment was not called; the V segment is TRGV2. Germline CDR1 is EGSNGY and CDR2 is YDSYNSKV. The CDR3 loop spans 14 amino acids. The CDR3 DNA reads as TGTGCCACCTGGGACGATTCGAATTATTATAAGAGACTCTTT. Encoded protein: CATWDDSNYYKRLF.

Notes on this clone: TCRdb attributes to this sequence the protein of a much larger clone, which differs from the DNA translation at residue 5; a read error is likely, and the protein displayed is translated from the DNA. The genes are TRGV9 and TRGJ1 or TRGJ2. No J gene is reported in TCRdb; it was inferred here by comparing the DNA with germline. The germline CDR1 and CDR2 sequences are GITISATS and ISYDGTV (reference sequence). The CDR3 consists of 14 residues. J was trimmed by 6 bases and V by 5 bases; bases with no gene match: 13. DNA of the CDR3: TGTGCCTTGTGGGGGGTCCACCGTTGTTATAAGAAACTCTTT. Translated: CALWGVHRCYKKLF.

This clone was recorded at least ten times. Translating this DNA gives a protein that differs at residue 6 from the TCRdb one, which belongs to a much larger clone; a read error is likely, and the protein shown is this translation. CDR3 sequence: CATWDLPGYKKLF. CDR3 nucleotides: TGTGCCACCTGGGACCTCCCGGGATATAAGAAACTCTTT. The J gene is TRGJ1 or TRGJ2, the V gene TRGV2. The J gene is not listed in TCRdb, so it was assigned here from a DNA match to germline. V lost 3 bases, J lost 7 bases, and 9 bases stayed unmatched. The CDR3 extends over 13 amino acids. Looked up from germline, CDR1 is EGSNGY and CDR2 is YDSYNSKV.

This clone was recorded at least ten times. TCRdb pairs this DNA with a much larger clone's protein that differs at residue 4, likely a read error; the protein shown was translated from the DNA. The chain couples TRGV4 to TRGJ1 or TRGJ2. Since TCRdb gives no J gene, matching the DNA to germline was used here to assign it. CDR3 length: 13 residues. CDR1 and CDR2 from the germline V gene are EGSTGY and YDSYTSSV. CDR3 in amino acids: CATCDGPSYKKLF. The CDR3 DNA reads TGTGCCACCTGTGATGGGCCCTCTTATAAGAAACTCTTT.

Turning to this clone: For this DNA, TCRdb reports the protein of a much larger clone, which diverges at residue 14, most likely from a read error; the protein presented here is translated directly from the DNA. This rearrangement joins TRGV9 to TRGJP. Because TCRdb records no J gene, it was assigned here through a match of the DNA to germline. Germline assignment: CDR1 GITISATS and CDR2 ISYDGTV (reference sequence). The CDR3 length is 17 residues. The CDR3 spells CALWDHDQELGKKSKVF. In DNA, the CDR3 is TGTGCCTTGTGGGACCATGATCAAGAGTTGGGCAAAAAAAGCAAGGTATTT.

In regard to this clone: A far more abundant clone sits one base away, making this likely a read error. Because the CDR3's place on the DNA is in doubt, the DNA is left out and the CDR3 is given as listed by TCRdb. The J gene went uncalled, whereas the V gene is TRGV2. Germline V gene data show CDR1 as EGSNGY and CDR2 as YDSYNSKV. The CDR3 totals 32 residues, both ends included. The CDR3 sequence: CATWDGRRIIRNSLAVEQHLLSQVSIGRIQHF.

Many counts were recorded for this clone. TCRdb records a much larger clone's protein for this DNA, with a difference at residue 9 that likely arises from a read error; the protein given is the translation of the DNA. This sequence joins TRGV2 and TRGJ1 or TRGJ2. The CDR3 extends over 12 amino acids. Germline lookup yields CDR1 EGSNGY and CDR2 YDSYNSKV. In DNA, the CDR3 is TGTGCCACCTGGGACGTGGGCTATAGGAAACTCTTT. Its protein product is CATWDVGYRKLF.

A remark on this clone: Because the CDR3's place on the DNA is in doubt, the DNA is left out and the CDR3 is given as listed by TCRdb. The V gene was identified as TRGV2, while no J gene was called. Germline loops: CDR1 EGSNGY, CDR2 YDSYNSKV. With termini counted, the CDR3 has 33 amino acids. The CDR3 is CAPGTGTMEIIRNSLAVEQHLLSQVSIGRIQHF.

This clone was detected ten times or more. TCRdb's protein, taken from a much larger clone, differs from this DNA's translation at residue 3, likely owing to a read error; the protein displayed comes from the DNA. The chain carries TRGV3 and TRGJ1 or TRGJ2. This CDR3 is built from 11 residues. In germline, CDR1 is VTNTFY, CDR2 YDVSTARD (reference sequence). DNA of the CDR3: TGTGCCGCCTGGGACGGATATAAGAAACTCTTT. Its translation: CAAWDGYKKLF.

This clone was observed a few times. A far more abundant clone sits one base away, making this likely a read error. TRGV9 is the V gene, and the J gene was not called. Germline CDR1 GITISATS, CDR2 ISYDGTV (reference sequence). This CDR3 has 15 amino acids. The CDR3 is CALWEAPYLYYKKLF. CDR3 DNA sequence: TGTGCCTTGTGGGAGGCCCCCTACCTTTATTATAAGAAACTCTTC.

This clone appeared many times. This chain uses TRGV9 with TRGJ1 or TRGJ2. V lost 1 base to trimming and J lost 4 bases; unmatched junction nucleotides: 4. CDR1 is GITISATS and CDR2 is ISYDGTV in the germline V gene (reference sequence). The CDR3 extends over 13 amino acids. CDR3 bases: TGTGCCTTGTGGGAGGTTGACTATTATAAGAAACTCTTT. It yields the protein CALWEVDYYKKLF.

This clone was picked up many times. It may be a read error: a sequence one base away is much more abundant. Other DNA sequences in this sample translate to the same CDR3. The chain employs TRGV9 and TRGJ1 or TRGJ2. TCRdb supplies no J gene; here it was assigned by aligning the nucleotide sequence to germline. J was trimmed by 5 bases and V by 3 bases; bases with no gene match: 19. The CDR3 has 17 residues. Germline assignment: CDR1 GITISATS and CDR2 ISYDGTV (reference sequence). CDR3 nucleotides: TGTGCCTTGTGGGAGAAGGCGGGGTTTATCCGGGATTATAAGAAACTCTTT. Protein: CALWEKAGFIRDYKKLF.

Many counts were recorded for this clone. TCRdb shows a much larger clone's protein in place of this DNA's translation, and the two differ at residue 10, likely through a read error; the protein shown is translated from the DNA. The chain couples TRGV9 to TRGJ1 or TRGJ2. The germline V gene encodes CDR1 GITISATS and CDR2 ISYDGTV (reference sequence). The CDR3 contains 13 residues. CDR3 residues: CALWEVRYYRKLF. In DNA form, the CDR3 reads TGTGCCTTGTGGGAGGTGCGTTATTATAGGAAACTCTTT.

This clone was observed at least ten times. The protein TCRdb gives is from a much larger clone and does not agree with this DNA's translation at residue 9, likely a read error; the protein shown here comes from the DNA. The V gene is TRGV4, the J gene TRGJ1 or TRGJ2. The J gene, not given by TCRdb, was assigned here from a germline match of the nucleotide sequence. CDR1 is EGSTGY and CDR2 is YDSYTSSV in the germline V gene. This CDR3 has 12 amino acids. The CDR3 nucleotides read TGTGCCACCTGGGAGGGATGGTATAGGAAACTCTTT. This codes for CATWEGWYRKLF.

This clone has at least ten counts. The TCRdb protein, from a much larger clone, departs from this DNA's translation at residue 12, likely by read error; the protein shown derives from the DNA. V and J are TRGV2 and TRGJP2. The J gene, missing from TCRdb, was assigned here through DNA to germline matching. The V segment lost 3 bases and the J segment 4 bases; nucleotides outside the gene matches: 20. The CDR3 has 19 amino acids. The germline gives CDR1 EGSNGY, CDR2 YDSYNSKV. CDR3 sequence: CATWDIGKGMNYSDWIKTF. In DNA form, the CDR3 reads TGTGCCACCTGGGACATTGGTAAGGGAATGAATTATAGTGATTGGATCAAGACGTTT.

A note on this clone: With only one base between it and a far larger clone, this is likely a read error. Other nucleotide sequences from this sample produce the same CDR3. The genes are TRGV9 and TRGJ1 or TRGJ2. TCRdb supplies no J gene; here it was assigned by aligning the nucleotide sequence to germline. The CDR3 is 13 residues long. Germline V gene sequence: CDR1 GITISATS, CDR2 ISYDGTV (reference sequence). CDR3 sequence reads: CALWEVRGYKKLF. DNA of the CDR3: TGTGCCCTGTGGGAGGTGAGAGGTTATAAGAAACTCTTT.

This clone was recorded at least ten times. One base separates it from a far larger clone, so it is likely a read error. This CDR3 is also generated by other DNA sequences in the sample. The chain carries TRGV9 and TRGJP1. TCRdb leaves out the J gene; it was filled in here by matching the DNA to germline. J gave up 5 bases and V 4 bases, and 16 bases lay outside the gene matches. The V gene's germline CDR1 is GITISATS and CDR2 ISYDGTV (reference sequence). CDR3 length equals 17 residues. The CDR3 nucleotides are TGTGCCTTGTGGGAAGTCTTTTCCCAAAGGACTGGTTGGTTCAAGATATTT. Translated, it gives CALWEVFSQRTGWFKIF.

The table lists this clone with many counts. A far more abundant clone sits one base away, making this likely a read error. The sample carries other DNA sequences with the same CDR3. Called V gene: TRGV9; the J gene was not called. Germline V gene lookup returns CDR1 GITISATS and CDR2 ISYDGTV (reference sequence). The CDR3 has 12 residues. CDR3 coding DNA: TGTGCCTTGTGGGAGGTGCAGGGCGATAAGCTCTTT. It is translated as CALWEVQGDKLF.

Concerning this clone itself: This DNA's translation and the protein TCRdb lists, from a much larger clone, do not match at residue 7, likely due to a read error; the protein shown is translated from the DNA. The chain uses TRGV9 and TRGJ1 or TRGJ2. This CDR3 is built from 11 residues. In germline, CDR1 is GITISATS, CDR2 ISYDGTV (reference sequence). V dropped 2 bases and J dropped 10; count of bases not matched to a gene: 5. DNA of the CDR3: TGTGCCTTGTGGGAGGATATAAAGAAACTCTTT. Translated, it gives CALWEDIKKLF.

A remark on this clone: This probably arose from a read error, given a far larger clone one base away. The sample has other DNA sequences that encode this CDR3 too. This rearrangement joins TRGV9 to TRGJ1 or TRGJ2. Here the J gene was assigned by germline matching of the DNA, as TCRdb has none. CDR1 and CDR2 (germline): GITISATS, ISYDGTV (reference sequence). The CDR3 extends over 14 amino acids. CDR3 in amino acids: CALWEVTNYYKKLF. The CDR3 bases are TGTGCCCTGTGGGAGGTTACTAATTATTATAAGAAACTCTTT.

This clone was detected ten times or more. This likely reflects a read error, since a far larger clone is one base away. Other DNA variants within this sample encode the same CDR3. The chain joins TRGV9 to TRGJP. Unmatched junction bases numbered 10, after V lost 0 bases and J lost 11 bases. CDR3 length: 17 residues. Germline V gene sequence: CDR1 GITISATS, CDR2 ISYDGTV (reference sequence). CDR3 amino acids: CALWEVPLELGKKIKVF. The CDR3 DNA follows: TGTGCCTTGTGGGAGGTGCCGTTGGAGCTGGGCAAAAAAATCAAGGTATTT.

In its sample, this clone was seen many times. A far more abundant clone sits one base away, making this likely a read error. This sample also contains other DNA sequences that code for the same CDR3. The gene calls are TRGV9 and TRGJ1 or TRGJ2. Here the J gene was assigned by germline matching of the DNA, as TCRdb has none. The CDR3 is 15 amino acids. V shed 0 bases and J 7 bases; nucleotides not matched to a gene: 12. CDR1 is GITISATS and CDR2 is ISYDGTV in the germline V gene (reference sequence). DNA for the CDR3: TGTGCCTTGTGGGAGGTGCACGAATTTGACTATAAGAAACTCTTT. Amino acid sequence: CALWEVHEFDYKKLF.

This clone was picked up many times. The protein TCRdb lists belongs to a much larger clone and differs from this DNA's translation at residue 8, which points to a read error; the protein shown is made from the DNA. The chain joins TRGV9 to TRGJ1 or TRGJ2. Germline assignment: CDR1 GITISATS and CDR2 ISYDGTV (reference sequence). CDR3 length: 12 amino acids. V lost 1 base, J lost 9 bases, and 6 bases stayed unmatched. As DNA, the CDR3 is TGTGCCTTGTGGGAGGTCTCTTGTAAGAAACTCTTT. Translating gives CALWEVSCKKLF.

About this clone: TCRdb assigns this DNA the protein of a much larger clone, which departs from its translation at residue 11; this likely reflects a read error, and the protein shown comes from translating the DNA. The chain uses TRGV8 and TRGJP1. TCRdb does not report a J gene; here it was assigned by matching the DNA to germline references. Looked up from germline, CDR1 is VENAVY and CDR2 is YDSYNSRV. This CDR3 region has 14 residues. CDR3 nucleotide sequence: TGTGCCACCTGGACCCATACCACTGGTTGGCTCAAGATATTT. This gives the protein CATWTHTTGWLKIF.

In its sample, this clone was seen many times. The TCRdb protein, from a much larger clone, departs from this DNA's translation at residue 2, likely by read error; the protein shown derives from the DNA. The chain recombines TRGV9 with TRGJ1 or TRGJ2. Assignment of the J gene here rests on matching the DNA to germline, because TCRdb gives none. CDR1 and CDR2 (germline): GITISATS, ISYDGTV (reference sequence). The CDR3 runs 17 residues. This CDR3 is CTLWEPTTPWNYYKKLF. CDR3 bases: TGTACCTTGTGGGAGCCAACAACCCCCTGGAATTATTATAAGAAACTCTTT.

This clone was recorded at least ten times. This is likely an artifact of a read error, given a far larger clone one base away. The same CDR3 is also encoded by other DNA sequences in this sample. The chain has TRGV2 and TRGJ1 or TRGJ2. The CDR3 extends over 14 amino acids. Trimming removed 2 bases from V and 16 bases from J; junction bases left unmatched: 20. Germline CDR1 is EGSNGY and CDR2 is YDSYNSKV. Written as DNA, the CDR3 is TGTGCCACCTGGGACGCGTACGTTAAAGGCTTTCAGCTCTTT. Translated, it gives CATWDAYVKGFQLF.

This clone was recorded many times. TCRdb's listed protein matches a much larger clone and diverges from this DNA's translation at residue 6, likely through a read error; the protein shown comes from the DNA. The chain recombines TRGV4 with TRGJ1 or TRGJ2. The J gene was missing in TCRdb and was found by matching the end of the DNA to germline. CDR1 and CDR2 from the germline V gene are EGSTGY and YDSYTSSV. This CDR3 region has 15 residues. V dropped 3 bases and J dropped 0; count of bases not matched to a gene: 8. CDR3 sequence: CATWDRPLNYYKKLF. In DNA form, the CDR3 reads TGTGCCACCTGGGATAGGCCTTTGAATTATTATAAGAAACTCTTT.

About this clone: TCRdb pairs this DNA with a much larger clone's protein that differs at residue 4, likely a read error; the protein shown was translated from the DNA. Within the sample, other DNA sequences also encode this same CDR3. The rearrangement joins TRGV9 to TRGJ1 or TRGJ2. TCRdb does not report a J gene; here it was assigned by matching the DNA to germline references. This CDR3 is built from 14 residues. With V trimmed by 9 bases and J by 2 bases, 13 bases remained unmatched. CDR1 and CDR2 from the germline V gene are GITISATS and ISYDGTV (reference sequence). The CDR3 here is CALRGPRDYYKKLF. The CDR3 nucleotides read TGTGCCTTGCGGGGTCCGCGGGATTATTATAAGAAACTCTTT.